The rows below give T cell receptor beta chains drawn from one sample of a study of T-cell reconstitution after alpha-beta-depleted transplantation in children. TCRdb redid the calling of the PCR reads with MiXCR, one entry per CDR3 protein. The table records 200,000 to 250,000 distinct CDR3 sequences, roughly a tenth of them present only once. Sample: PBMCs from the stem cell graft donor, taken from the stem cell graft. The receptors come from a human donor who donated a stem cell graft to a child with acute lymphoblastic leukemia. The CDR3 runs from the conserved cysteine through the conserved F or W. A D gene is named only where the DNA matches it firmly. Only part of the rows carry a size: once, few, many, or a class if the clone is expanded.

V: TRBV28
size: -
J: TRBJ2-3
D: -
CDR3: CAMGLGHRLGGTDTQYF
DNA: TGTGCCATGGGCCTCGGACACAGGTTGGGGGGCACAGATACGCAGTATTTT

V: TRBV20-1
size: few
J: TRBJ1-1
D: TRBD1
CDR3: CSAREGQWSEAFF
DNA: TGCAGTGCTAGGGAGGGACAGTGGAGTGAAGCTTTCTTT

V: TRBV28
size: -
J: TRBJ1-1
D: -
CDR3: CASRTSRIGSGTEAFF
DNA: TGTGCCAGCAGAACATCCCGCATTGGGTCGGGGACTGAAGCTTTCTTT

V: TRBV7-2
size: -
J: TRBJ2-7
D: -
CDR3: CASSLVSGGLTYEQYF
DNA: TGTGCCAGCAGCTTAGTCTCTGGGGGGCTTACCTACGAGCAGTACTTC

V: TRBV30
size: few
J: TRBJ1-3
D: -
CDR3: CAWSTWGRVEISGNTIYF
DNA: TGTGCCTGGAGTACATGGGGGCGCGTGGAGATCTCTGGAAACACCATATATTTT

V: TRBV29-1
size: many
J: TRBJ2-2
D: TRBD1
CDR3: CSVKGQGLAGELFF
DNA: TGCAGCGTTAAAGGACAGGGTCTGGCCGGGGAGCTGTTTTTT

V: TRBV10-3
size: few
J: TRBJ1-1
D: -
CDR3: CAISAGQNTEAFF
DNA: TGTGCCATCAGTGCGGGACAGAACACTGAAGCTTTCTTT

V: TRBV9
size: -
J: TRBJ1-6
D: -
CDR3: CASSAGPQKSSYNSPLHF
DNA: TGTGCCAGCAGCGCCGGACCTCAGAAGAGCTCCTATAATTCACCCCTCCACTTT

V: TRBV5-1
size: -
J: TRBJ2-2
D: -
CDR3: CASSVRDIGGTGELFF
DNA: TGCGCCAGCAGCGTCCGGGACATCGGAGGGACCGGGGAGCTGTTTTTT

V: TRBV5-6
size: -
J: TRBJ2-5
D: -
CDR3: CASSLEPAPQETQYF
DNA: TGTGCCAGCAGCTTGGAACCGGCCCCGCAGGAGACCCAGTACTTC

V: TRBV20-1
size: -
J: TRBJ1-2
D: -
CDR3: CSARFGQGFLYGYTF
DNA: TGCAGTGCTAGATTTGGGCAGGGGTTCCTCTATGGCTACACCTTC

V: TRBV3-1
size: -
J: TRBJ2-7
D: -
CDR3: CASSQASQGIYEQYF
DNA: TGTGCCAGCAGCCAAGCAAGTCAGGGGATCTACGAGCAGTACTTC

V: TRBV7-2
size: -
J: TRBJ2-5
D: -
CDR3: CASSPDRSRQETQYF
DNA: TGTGCCAGCAGCCCGGACCGAAGCCGCCAAGAGACCCAGTACTTC

V: TRBV29-1
size: few
J: TRBJ2-1
D: -
CDR3: CSAYHRAYNEQFF
DNA: TGCAGCGCCTACCACAGGGCCTACAATGAGCAGTTCTTC

V: TRBV7-9
size: few
J: TRBJ1-3
D: -
CDR3: CASSHAGAGNTIYF
DNA: TGTGCCAGCAGCCACGCGGGTGCTGGAAACACCATATATTTT

V: TRBV12-3/TRBV12-4
size: many
J: TRBJ2-7
D: TRBD1
CDR3: CATADRGPYEQYF
DNA: TGTGCCACCGCAGACAGGGGGCCCTACGAGCAGTACTTC

V: TRBV20-1
size: few
J: TRBJ2-5
D: TRBD2
CDR3: CSARGLAGGWETQYF
DNA: TGCAGTGCCCGAGGACTAGCGGGGGGGTGGGAGACCCAGTACTTC

V: TRBV12-3/TRBV12-4
size: few
J: TRBJ1-1
D: TRBD1
CDR3: CASSIRQGGSTEAFF
DNA: TGTGCCAGCAGTATTAGACAGGGTGGTAGCACTGAAGCTTTCTTT

V: TRBV6-5
size: many
J: TRBJ1-2
D: TRBD1
CDR3: CASSSPSTGDNGYGYTF
DNA: TGTGCCAGCAGTTCTCCCTCGACAGGGGATAACGGCTATGGCTACACCTTC

V: TRBV5-1
size: many
J: TRBJ2-7
D: -
CDR3: CASSLRSASYEQYF
DNA: TGCGCCAGCAGCTTGCGATCGGCATCCTACGAGCAGTACTTC

V: TRBV20-1
size: few
J: TRBJ2-7
D: TRBD1
CDR3: CSARPRQGSYEQYF
DNA: TGCAGTGCTAGACCGAGACAGGGGTCCTACGAGCAGTACTTC

V: TRBV29-1
size: many
J: TRBJ2-7
D: -
CDR3: CSVDNGGSYEQYF
DNA: TGCAGCGTTGACAACGGGGGCTCCTACGAGCAGTACTTC

V: TRBV5-1
size: many
J: TRBJ1-5
D: -
CDR3: CASSPAGDTQPQHF
DNA: TGCGCCAGCAGCCCGGCAGGGGACACTCAGCCCCAGCATTTT

V: TRBV6-5
size: few
J: TRBJ1-2
D: -
CDR3: CASSFDSGTAGGYTF
DNA: TGTGCCAGCAGTTTCGACAGCGGGACGGCCGGCGGCTACACCTTC

V: TRBV20-1
size: -
J: TRBJ2-3
D: -
CDR3: CSASPTSSDTQYF
DNA: TGCAGTGCTAGCCCCACTAGCTCAGATACGCAGTATTTT

V: TRBV21-1
size: many
J: TRBJ1-1
D: -
CDR3: CASRGGRGAPEAFF
DNA: TGTGCCAGCAGGGGGGGCAGGGGGGCGCCTGAAGCTTTCTTT

V: TRBV10-3
size: many
J: TRBJ2-7
D: -
CDR3: CAISERQGFSEQYF
DNA: TGTGCCATCAGTGAGAGGCAGGGCTTTTCCGAGCAGTACTTC

V: TRBV5-6
size: -
J: TRBJ2-7
D: -
CDR3: CASSFFTYEQYF
DNA: TGTGCCAGCAGCTTTTTCACCTACGAGCAGTACTTC

V: TRBV2
size: many
J: TRBJ1-2
D: -
CDR3: CASSLPGPAGIYGYTF
DNA: TGTGCCAGCAGCCTCCCCGGCCCGGCGGGCATCTATGGCTACACCTTC

V: TRBV5-1
size: many
J: TRBJ1-1
D: -
CDR3: CASSFGTNTEAFF
DNA: TGCGCCAGCAGCTTTGGCACGAACACTGAAGCTTTCTTT

V: TRBV20-1
size: many
J: TRBJ2-7
D: -
CDR3: CSARELGRNSYEQYF
DNA: TGCAGTGCTAGAGAATTAGGGCGAAACTCCTACGAGCAGTACTTC

V: TRBV6-2/TRBV6-3
size: -
J: TRBJ1-4
D: -
CDR3: CASGTMRADEKLFF
DNA: TGTGCCAGCGGCACAATGAGGGCGGATGAAAAACTGTTTTTT

V: TRBV29-1
size: -
J: TRBJ2-7
D: -
CDR3: CSVGPGQEQYF
DNA: TGCAGCGTTGGTCCAGGTCAAGAGCAGTACTTC

V: TRBV2
size: many
J: TRBJ2-3
D: TRBD2
CDR3: CASSDLRGVTDTQYF
DNA: TGTGCCAGCAGTGATCTGCGGGGGGTTACAGATACGCAGTATTTT

V: TRBV11-2
size: few
J: TRBJ2-1
D: TRBD2
CDR3: CASSVFGQPASGGLYNEQFF
DNA: TGTGCCAGCAGCGTCTTCGGACAGCCCGCCAGCGGGGGCCTCTACAATGAGCAGTTCTTC

V: TRBV10-2
size: many
J: TRBJ2-2
D: -
CDR3: CASSELENTGELFF
DNA: TGCGCCAGCAGTGAGTTAGAGAACACCGGGGAGCTGTTTTTT